Following are 30 T cell receptor beta chains from one sample sequenced in a study of shared clonotypes between healthy human individuals. The protocol was immunoSEQ multiplex PCR, while the TCRdb copy is restricted to in-frame clones and leaves out a portion. Among 2 million to 2.5 million clones listed, over 85% were seen once. The sample comprised naive CD4+ T cells from PBMCs. Specified subset: CD45RA+ positively selected. Every receptor here comes from a man aged 18-30 years in good health. Some clones in this sample may be carry-over from other donors' samples.

The chain links TRBV7-2 to TRBJ2-3; D unclear. This CDR3 has 14 residues. Trimming cost V 2 bases and J 4 bases, with 10 bases left between them. The germline V gene has CDR1 SGHTA and CDR2 FQGNSA. The CDR3: CASSLMLPADTQYF. The CDR3 DNA is TGTGCCAGCAGCTTAATGTTGCCGGCAGATACGCAGTATTTT.

The V call is TRBV5-4, the J call TRBJ2-7; TRBD1 aligns across 7 bases. The CDR3 is made up of 14 amino acids. Germline lookup yields CDR1 SGHNT and CDR2 YYREEE (reference sequence). V lost 4 bases, J lost 3 bases, and 7 bases stayed unmatched. The CDR3 DNA follows: TGTGCCAGCAGCCCGAGACAGGGTTACTACGAGCAGTACTTC. Translating it yields CASSPRQGYYEQYF.

As for this clone: Distinct nucleotide sequences in the sample also encode this CDR3. The chain combines TRBV5-4 with TRBJ1-5; TRBD1 might be the D (5 bases). V dropped 4 bases and J dropped 0 bases, with 11 bases sitting between them. CDR3 length equals 15 residues. Germline V gene data show CDR1 as SGHNT and CDR2 as YYREEE (reference sequence). Written as DNA, the CDR3 is TGTGCCAGCAGCCGGGGGGGTGATAGCAATCAGCCCCAGCATTTT. Translated: CASSRGGDSNQPQHF.

This chain uses TRBV6-5 with TRBJ2-1; TRBD2 matches at 11 bases. This CDR3 is built from 15 residues. The V and J ends lost 2 bases and 7 bases, in that order; junction bases with no gene match: 4. Germline CDR1 reads MNHEY; CDR2 reads SVGAGI. This CDR3 reads CASSYGGLAENEQFF. The DNA of the CDR3 is TGTGCCAGCAGTTACGGGGGACTAGCGGAGAATGAGCAGTTCTTC.

V gene TRBV28 combines with J gene TRBJ1-1; 9 positions match TRBD1. The junction had 11 bases not matched to a gene; V was cut back by 5 bases and J by 7 bases. CDR3 length: 15 amino acids. Germline V CDR1 and CDR2: MDHEN, SYDVKM. CDR3 amino acids: CASSPPPGQGREAFF. The CDR3 nucleotides read TGTGCCAGCAGTCCCCCCCCGGGACAGGGACGTGAAGCTTTCTTT.

V gene TRBV6-5 combines with J gene TRBJ2-7; TRBD1 agrees at 7 bases. Trimming removed 2 bases from V and 1 base from J; junction bases left unmatched: 5. The CDR3 has 15 residues. CDR1 and CDR2 (germline): MNHEY, SVGAGI. CDR3 region: CASSYARTGSYEQYF. The CDR3 coding sequence is TGTGCCAGCAGTTACGCACGGACAGGATCCTACGAGCAGTACTTC.

A single count supports this clone. The chain employs TRBV9 and TRBJ2-3, with D perhaps matching TRBD2 (6 bases). The CDR3 spans 16 residues. V was pared by 3 bases and J by 4 bases, with 18 bases between. Germline CDR1 SGDLS, CDR2 YYNGEE. The CDR3 region is CASSAGGTAGPDTQYF. CDR3 in DNA: TGTGCCAGCAGCGCCGGCGGGACGGCCGGGCCAGATACGCAGTATTTT.

Worth noting for this clone: The sample has other DNA sequences that encode this CDR3 too. The gene calls are TRBV29-1 and TRBJ2-3, with D unclear. Per germline, CDR1 SQVTM and CDR2 ANQGSEA. This CDR3 is 13 amino acids long. V was clipped by 3 bases and J by 0 bases, with 7 bases between them. CDR3 bases: TGCAGCGTTGATCCAGGTAGCACAGATACGCAGTATTTT. Its translation is CSVDPGSTDTQYF.

On this clone itself: Other DNA sequences from this sample encode an identical CDR3 as well. The rearrangement uses TRBV7-9 and TRBJ2-7; TRBD1 agrees at 11 bases. The CDR3 totals 14 residues. The trim removed 3 bases at V and 3 bases at J, leaving 1 base unmatched. Looked up from germline, CDR1 is SEHNR and CDR2 is FQNEAQ (reference sequence). CDR3 DNA sequence: TGTGCCAGCAGCTTGGACAGGGGGCTCTACGAGCAGTACTTC. Its protein is CASSLDRGLYEQYF.

The chain combines TRBV5-1 with TRBJ2-3, with D possibly being TRBD2 (5 bases). Germline assignment: CDR1 SGHRS and CDR2 YFSETQ. The CDR3 contains 12 residues. V was trimmed by 7 bases and J by 6 bases, leaving 12 bases between them. The DNA for the CDR3 is TGCGCCAGCTCCACTAGTCTTGATACGCAGTATTTT. It specifies CASSTSLDTQYF.

The rearrangement joins TRBV2 to TRBJ2-3; D ambiguous. Trimming took off 6 bases at V and 2 bases at J, with 9 bases between the two ends. The CDR3 length is 13 residues. Looked up from germline, CDR1 is SNHLY and CDR2 is FYNNEI. The CDR3 DNA is TGTGCCAGCAGCCCAGTACACACAGATACGCAGTATTTT. This sequence encodes CASSPVHTDTQYF.

The chain couples TRBV2 to TRBJ1-1; 7 nucleotides agree with TRBD1. Germline V CDR1 and CDR2: SNHLY, FYNNEI. The CDR3 totals 15 residues. Trimming took 11 bases from V and 5 from J; bases not matched to a gene: 17. The CDR3 DNA is TGTGCCTCAACCGCCGACAGGGTGGGAACTACTGAAGCTTTCTTT. Its protein product is CASTADRVGTTEAFF.

The chain uses TRBV6-5 and TRBJ2-2; 8 bases align to TRBD2. V was clipped by 8 bases and J by 6 bases; unmatched bases: 5. This CDR3 region has 13 residues. Per germline, CDR1 MNHEY and CDR2 SVGAGI. The CDR3 DNA follows: TGTGCCAGCGGGCGGGAGGCCCCCGGGGAGCTGTTTTTT. As protein: CASGREAPGELFF.

This clone has only one observation. This chain connects TRBV19 to TRBJ2-3; TRBD2 is a possible D gene (5 bases). Germline CDR1 LNHDA, CDR2 SQIVND (reference sequence). The CDR3 runs to 12 residues. Trimming shortened V by 5 bases and J by 5 bases, and 8 bases separated the two germline ends. The CDR3 DNA follows: TGTGCCAGTAGTTCCGCGGGAGATACGCAGTATTTT. Translation gives CASSSAGDTQYF.

V and J are TRBV7-3 and TRBJ2-3; D possibly corresponds to TRBD1 (5 bases). In germline, CDR1 is SGHTA, CDR2 FQGTGA. The germline V and J ends were trimmed by 5 bases and 1 base, with 13 bases remaining between them. This CDR3 is 15 amino acids long. DNA for the CDR3: TGTGCCAGCAGCGTAAGTCAGGGTGGCACAGATACGCAGTATTTT. Amino acids: CASSVSQGGTDTQYF. Full variable domain (outside the CDR3, taken from reference TRBV7-3 and TRBJ2-3): GAGVSQTPSNKVTEKGKYVELRCDPISGHTALYWYRQSLGQGPEFLIYFQGTGAADDSGLPNDRFFAVRPEGSVSTLKIQRTERGDSAVYLCASSVSQGGTDTQYFGPGTRLTVL.

With respect to this clone: Other nucleotide sequences from this sample produce the same CDR3. The chain couples TRBV28 to TRBJ2-7; TRBD2 might be the D (5 bases). V was clipped by 6 bases and J by 0 bases, with 6 bases between them. The V gene's germline CDR1 is MDHEN and CDR2 SYDVKM. This CDR3 comprises 12 residues. In DNA form, the CDR3 reads TGTGCCAGCAGGAGGGACTCCTACGAGCAGTACTTC. Translation: CASRRDSYEQYF.

As to this clone: Other nucleotide sequences in the sample specify the same CDR3. This rearrangement joins TRBV18 to TRBJ1-2; D not certain. V was pared by 6 bases and J by 2 bases, with 7 bases between. CDR3 size: 12 residues. The germline CDR1 and CDR2 sequences are KGHSH and LQKENI. The CDR3 DNA is TGTGCCAGCTCGCCAGACAACTATGGCTACACCTTC. This codes for CASSPDNYGYTF.

The chain carries TRBV6-6 and TRBJ1-2, with D unclear. The V and J ends lost 0 bases and 3 bases respectively, with 8 bases between them. The CDR3 runs 14 residues. Germline loops: CDR1 MNHNY, CDR2 SVGAGI (reference sequence). CDR3 DNA: TGTGCCAGCAGTTACTCGAAGGTCTACTATGGCTACACCTTC. Its translation is CASSYSKVYYGYTF.

The chain has TRBV9 and TRBJ2-1, with D uncertain. V was pared by 0 bases and J by 0 bases, with 10 bases between. The CDR3 loop spans 16 amino acids. Germline values: CDR1 SGDLS, CDR2 YYNGEE. The CDR3, as DNA: TGTGCCAGCAGCGTAGGGTCTAAGAGCTCCTACAATGAGCAGTTCTTC. Translated: CASSVGSKSSYNEQFF.

The chain couples TRBV29-1 to TRBJ1-3; no clear D. Per germline, CDR1 SQVTM and CDR2 ANQGSEA. The germline V and J ends were trimmed by 5 bases and 2 bases, with 10 bases remaining between them. The CDR3 has 13 amino acids. CDR3: CSVRVRAGNTIYF. The CDR3 bases are TGCAGCGTTCGGGTAAGGGCTGGAAACACCATATATTTT.

V and J are TRBV9 and TRBJ1-4, with 8 bases identical to TRBD1. CDR3 length: 17 residues. Unmatched junction bases numbered 8, after V lost 3 bases and J lost 1 base. Looked up from germline, CDR1 is SGDLS and CDR2 is YYNGEE. CDR3 sequence: CASSGAGGLETNEKLFF. CDR3 in DNA: TGTGCCAGCAGCGGGGCAGGGGGCCTCGAAACTAATGAAAAACTGTTTTTT.

V and J are TRBV14 and TRBJ2-5, with TRBD2 matching over 10 bases. The germline V gene encodes CDR1 SGHDN and CDR2 FVKESK. With V trimmed by 4 bases and J by 6 bases, 8 bases remained unmatched. The CDR3 is 15 residues long. In DNA form, the CDR3 reads TGTGCCAGCAGCCTACCGGGACTAGCGATAAAGACCCAGTACTTC. Protein product: CASSLPGLAIKTQYF.

The chain employs TRBV5-1 and TRBJ1-1, with D hard to call. The CDR3 is made up of 15 amino acids. Trimming removed 4 bases from V and 1 base from J, with 14 bases in between. Germline V CDR1 and CDR2: SGHRS, YFSETQ. CDR3 residues: CASSQDRLGNTEAFF. The CDR3 nucleotides are TGCGCCAGCAGCCAGGACCGTTTAGGGAACACTGAAGCTTTCTTT.

The rearrangement links TRBV7-6 to TRBJ2-2; the D is unclear. V was cut by 3 bases and J by 4 bases, with 9 bases left in between. The CDR3 has 14 amino acids. Per the germline V gene, CDR1 is SGHVS and CDR2 is FNYEAQ. The CDR3 bases are TGTGCCAGCAGCTTTAGTAGCTTCACCGGGGAGCTGTTTTTT. It encodes CASSFSSFTGELFF.

The genes are TRBV28 and TRBJ2-6; 9 bases match TRBD1. The V gene's germline CDR1 is MDHEN and CDR2 SYDVKM. Germline trimming cut 3 bases from V and 4 bases from J; bases unmatched to any gene: 4. The CDR3 is 16 residues long. CDR3 nucleotides: TGTGCCAGCAGTTTCAACAGGGGGCCCGGGGCCAACGTCCTGACTTTC. Its protein is CASSFNRGPGANVLTF.

V gene TRBV10-3 combines with J gene TRBJ2-2, with D possibly TRBD1 on 6 matching bases. V was shortened by 3 bases and J by 2 bases, with 10 bases between the two germline ends. The CDR3 runs to 15 residues. Germline CDR1 ENHRY, CDR2 SYGVKD. The CDR3 nucleotides are TGTGCCATCAGTGATGGGGGCACAAACACCGGGGAGCTGTTTTTT. Protein product: CAISDGGTNTGELFF.

Comment on this clone: No DNA is shown, since the ends of the CDR3 on it are uncertain; the CDR3 is the one TCRdb lists. V and J are TRBV27 and TRBJ2-2; TRBD2, the D gene given by the table, was not confirmed from the DNA. A total of 12 residues make up the CDR3, ends included. Germline lookup yields CDR1 MNHEY and CDR2 SMNVEV (reference sequence). CDR3 loop: CASSFGGGNLFF.

V usage is TRBV29-1 and J usage is TRBJ2-5; 10 bases are a match to TRBD2. Germline-derived CDR1 and CDR2 are SQVTM and ANQGSEA. The CDR3 covers 14 residues. V lost 7 bases to trimming and J lost 1 base; unmatched junction nucleotides: 6. The CDR3 region is CSDRLAGVQETQYF. The CDR3 nucleotides are TGCAGCGATCGACTAGCGGGTGTCCAAGAGACCCAGTACTTC. The full variable domain, with the rest looked up from reference TRBV29-1 and TRBJ2-5, is SAVISQKPSRDICQRGTSLTIQCQVDSQVTMMFWYRQQPGQSLTLIATANQGSEATYESGFVIDKFPISRPNLTFSTLTVSNMSPEDSSIYLCSDRLAGVQETQYFGPGTRLLVL.

The chain combines TRBV7-2 with TRBJ1-1, with TRBD1 matching 7 bases. Germline V gene lookup returns CDR1 SGHTA and CDR2 FQGNSA. With V trimmed by 3 bases and J by 0 bases, 1 base remained unmatched. This CDR3 is built from 14 residues. The CDR3 nucleotides read TGTGCCAGCAGCTTTACAGGGGTGAACACTGAAGCTTTCTTT. It encodes CASSFTGVNTEAFF.

This chain connects TRBV7-8 to TRBJ2-1, with D possibly TRBD1 on 5 matching bases. There are 13 residues in the CDR3. From germline, CDR1 is SGHVS and CDR2 FQNEAQ. The ends were cut back, 5 bases at V and 6 bases at J, with 11 bases in the middle. CDR3 coding DNA: TGTGCCAGCAGCCGAAGGGGCCTCAATGAGCAGTTCTTC. Translating it yields CASSRRGLNEQFF.